This record covers a single TCR beta chain. Antigen: not known. This record comes from a study of shared clonotypes between healthy human individuals. Among the donors, all were Caucasian adults who lived in Nashville, Tennessee. The protocol was immunoSEQ multiplex PCR, while the TCRdb copy is restricted to in-frame clones and leaves out a portion. The sample carries about 1 million clones, approximately 72% recorded once. General study points: Clonotype sharing across donors was expected to vary with sequencing depth.

CDR1 is WNHNN, CDR2 SYGVQD, per germline (reference sequence). The ends were cut back, 8 bases at V and 7 bases at J, with 14 bases in the middle. The CDR3 contains 13 residues. The sample taken for sequencing was memory CD4+ T cells sorted from blood. Subset reported: CD45RA-negative fraction. V and J are TRBV10-1 and TRBJ1-4; D gene ambiguous. The origin of this receptor is a young man in good health. The CDR3 DNA sequence: TGCGCCAGCCCAAACCCCTTGGGTGAAAAACTGTTTTTT. This gives the protein CASPNPLGEKLFF.